A selection of T cell receptor beta chains follows, all from one sample in a study of response to subunit inactivated influenza vaccine. TCRdb fed the RT-PCR reads into MiXCR, producing one record per CDR3 protein. The sample includes roughly 540,000 distinct CDR3 sequences, approximately 20% seen only once; the top ten take 2.5% to 3.5%. The data were also submitted as part of a second study, on T cells expressing NK-cell markers.

Sequencing was performed on CD4+ T cells sorted from PBMCs, taken 11 to 12 days after vaccination. The source of these receptors is a man aged 50-59 years who received an inactivated influenza vaccine. Each CDR3 is given with its conserved first and last residue. Fields, in order: D gene, J gene, clone size, V gene, CDR3 protein, CDR3 DNA. A D gene is named only where the DNA matches it firmly. Expanded clones get a size class; other rows say once, few or many, or leave the size out.

d_gene: -; j_gene: TRBJ2-1; abundance: -; v_gene: TRBV25-1; CDR3aa: CASSELTSEQFF; CDR3nt: TGTGCCAGCAGTGAATTGACTTCTGAGCAGTTCTTC
d_gene: -; j_gene: TRBJ2-7; abundance: -; v_gene: TRBV5-6; CDR3aa: CASSFISSYEQYF; CDR3nt: TGTGCCAGCAGCTTTATTTCTTCCTACGAGCAGTACTTC
d_gene: TRBD2; j_gene: TRBJ2-3; abundance: -; v_gene: TRBV5-5; CDR3aa: CASSFVLGVAGDTQYF; CDR3nt: TGTGCCAGCAGCTTCGTGTTGGGAGTAGCGGGAGATACGCAGTATTTT
d_gene: -; j_gene: TRBJ2-7; abundance: once; v_gene: TRBV7-2; CDR3aa: CASSLWRRPSSYEQYF; CDR3nt: TGTGCCAGCAGCTTATGGAGACGTCCAAGCTCCTACGAGCAGTACTTC
d_gene: -; j_gene: TRBJ2-2; abundance: few; v_gene: TRBV5-1; CDR3aa: CASNSPQGANTGELFF; CDR3nt: TGCGCCAGCAATTCCCCCCAAGGGGCGAACACCGGGGAGCTGTTTTTT
d_gene: -; j_gene: TRBJ1-1; abundance: few; v_gene: TRBV20-1; CDR3aa: CSARDWKAMNTEAFF; CDR3nt: TGCAGTGCTAGAGATTGGAAGGCTATGAACACTGAAGCTTTCTTT
d_gene: TRBD2; j_gene: TRBJ2-3; abundance: -; v_gene: TRBV5-1; CDR3aa: CASSRDGGGATDTQYF; CDR3nt: TGCGCCAGCAGCCGAGACGGCGGGGGAGCCACAGATACGCAGTATTTT
d_gene: TRBD1; j_gene: TRBJ1-1; abundance: few; v_gene: TRBV9; CDR3aa: CASSVARDAGGTMNTEAFF; CDR3nt: TGTGCCAGCAGCGTAGCCCGGGACGCAGGGGGGACCATGAACACTGAAGCTTTCTTT
d_gene: -; j_gene: TRBJ2-7; abundance: -; v_gene: TRBV18; CDR3aa: CASSRARGVDEQYF; CDR3nt: TGTGCCAGCTCACGAGCCAGGGGAGTCGACGAGCAGTACTTC
d_gene: -; j_gene: TRBJ2-1; abundance: medium-sized; v_gene: TRBV4-3; CDR3aa: CASSQDSYLSRGRSSEQFF; CDR3nt: TGCGCCAGCAGCCAAGACTCCTACCTTAGCCGGGGGCGAAGCAGTGAGCAGTTCTTC
d_gene: TRBD2; j_gene: TRBJ2-1; abundance: -; v_gene: TRBV5-1; CDR3aa: CASAAWTSGRAGPNEQFF; CDR3nt: TGCGCCAGCGCTGCTTGGACTAGCGGGAGGGCCGGACCCAATGAGCAGTTCTTC
d_gene: TRBD1; j_gene: TRBJ2-7; abundance: few; v_gene: TRBV20-1; CDR3aa: CSARLQGFSYEQYF; CDR3nt: TGCAGTGCTAGGTTACAGGGGTTCTCCTACGAGCAGTACTTC
d_gene: TRBD1; j_gene: TRBJ1-2; abundance: once; v_gene: TRBV24-1; CDR3aa: CATSGRDRTGNYGYTF; CDR3nt: TGTGCCACCAGTGGCAGGGACAGAACTGGGAACTATGGCTACACCTTC
d_gene: -; j_gene: TRBJ1-3; abundance: few; v_gene: TRBV3-1; CDR3aa: CASSQGTVPGNTIYF; CDR3nt: TGTGCCAGCAGCCAAGGGACAGTGCCTGGAAACACCATATATTTT
d_gene: -; j_gene: TRBJ1-2; abundance: few; v_gene: TRBV29-1; CDR3aa: CSVESPPSYTF; CDR3nt: TGCAGCGTTGAATCACCGCCGAGCTACACCTTC
d_gene: TRBD2; j_gene: TRBJ2-1; abundance: few; v_gene: TRBV5-1; CDR3aa: CASSYRGGSYNEQFF; CDR3nt: TGCGCCAGCAGCTACCGGGGGGGCTCCTACAATGAGCAGTTCTTC
d_gene: TRBD1; j_gene: TRBJ2-1; abundance: -; v_gene: TRBV7-9; CDR3aa: CASSLGDRGIYNEQFF; CDR3nt: TGTGCCAGCAGCTTGGGAGACAGGGGGATTTACAATGAGCAGTTCTTC
d_gene: -; j_gene: TRBJ2-1; abundance: many; v_gene: TRBV7-9; CDR3aa: CASSLGYNEQFF; CDR3nt: TGTGCCAGCAGCCTCGGCTACAATGAGCAGTTCTTC
d_gene: -; j_gene: TRBJ2-1; abundance: -; v_gene: TRBV7-9; CDR3aa: CASSHRRETTYNEQFF; CDR3nt: TGTGCCAGCAGCCATAGAAGGGAGACAACCTACAATGAGCAGTTCTTC
d_gene: -; j_gene: TRBJ2-7; abundance: -; v_gene: TRBV6-1; CDR3aa: CASSGPVAAYEQYF; CDR3nt: TGTGCCAGCAGTGGCCCGGTCGCTGCCTACGAGCAGTACTTC
d_gene: TRBD2; j_gene: TRBJ2-7; abundance: -; v_gene: TRBV7-9; CDR3aa: CASSPRGGTSGSYEQYF; CDR3nt: TGTGCCAGCAGCCCACGCGGAGGGACTAGCGGGAGTTACGAGCAGTACTTC
d_gene: TRBD1; j_gene: TRBJ1-2; abundance: -; v_gene: TRBV24-1; CDR3aa: CATSDSRKTGVYGYTF; CDR3nt: TGTGCCACCAGTGATTCGCGTAAGACAGGGGTGTATGGCTACACCTTC
d_gene: -; j_gene: TRBJ2-7; abundance: -; v_gene: TRBV7-2; CDR3aa: CASSFGLTTSYEQYF; CDR3nt: TGTGCCAGCAGCTTCGGCCTTACTACATCATACGAGCAGTACTTC
d_gene: -; j_gene: TRBJ2-7; abundance: few; v_gene: TRBV29-1; CDR3aa: CSVRSRDEQYF; CDR3nt: TGCAGCGTCCGGTCCCGAGACGAGCAGTACTTC
d_gene: TRBD2; j_gene: TRBJ2-5; abundance: -; v_gene: TRBV12-3/TRBV12-4; CDR3aa: CASREAAGVTETQYF; CDR3nt: TGTGCCAGCAGAGAGGCGGCGGGAGTAACGGAGACCCAGTACTTC
d_gene: -; j_gene: TRBJ2-5; abundance: few; v_gene: TRBV28; CDR3aa: CASSTFGGQETQYF; CDR3nt: TGTGCCAGCAGTACCTTCGGGGGCCAAGAGACCCAGTACTTC
d_gene: TRBD2; j_gene: TRBJ2-1; abundance: many; v_gene: TRBV3-1; CDR3aa: CASSESRRASSGRNEQFF; CDR3nt: TGTGCCAGCAGTGAGAGCCGGAGGGCCTCTAGCGGGAGGAATGAGCAGTTCTTC
d_gene: TRBD2; j_gene: TRBJ2-1; abundance: few; v_gene: TRBV10-3; CDR3aa: CATHSSSGGYNEQFF; CDR3nt: TGTGCCACCCACTCATCCAGCGGGGGCTACAATGAGCAGTTCTTC
d_gene: TRBD1; j_gene: TRBJ1-2; abundance: -; v_gene: TRBV19; CDR3aa: CASSATGGYANYGYTF; CDR3nt: TGTGCCAGTAGCGCGACAGGGGGCTATGCAAACTATGGCTACACCTTC
d_gene: TRBD1; j_gene: TRBJ2-7; abundance: -; v_gene: TRBV28; CDR3aa: CASSQDRGVYEQYF; CDR3nt: TGTGCCAGCAGTCAGGACAGGGGAGTTTACGAGCAGTACTTC
d_gene: -; j_gene: TRBJ2-1; abundance: once; v_gene: TRBV23-1; CDR3aa: CASSQSSRGNEQFF; CDR3nt: TGCGCCAGCAGTCAATCAAGCAGGGGCAATGAGCAGTTCTTC
d_gene: -; j_gene: TRBJ2-1; abundance: many; v_gene: TRBV18; CDR3aa: CASSPRPGEASYNEQFF; CDR3nt: TGTGCCAGCTCACCAAGGCCGGGCGAGGCTTCTTACAATGAGCAGTTCTTC
d_gene: -; j_gene: TRBJ2-3; abundance: -; v_gene: TRBV5-5; CDR3aa: CASSMGRTWTDTQYF; CDR3nt: TGTGCCAGCAGCATGGGACGGACGTGGACAGATACGCAGTATTTT
d_gene: TRBD2; j_gene: TRBJ2-7; abundance: few; v_gene: TRBV7-2; CDR3aa: CASRRGREGLYEQYF; CDR3nt: TGTGCCAGCAGAAGAGGGCGGGAGGGCCTGTACGAGCAGTACTTC
d_gene: -; j_gene: TRBJ2-3; abundance: -; v_gene: TRBV5-6; CDR3aa: CASSGGRGRSSRTDTQYF; CDR3nt: TGTGCCAGCAGCGGTGGGAGGGGGCGAAGCTCTAGGACAGATACGCAGTATTTT
d_gene: TRBD2; j_gene: TRBJ2-1; abundance: few; v_gene: TRBV11-2; CDR3aa: CASGPSGGAGEQFF; CDR3nt: TGTGCCAGCGGCCCCAGCGGGGGGGCCGGTGAGCAGTTCTTC
d_gene: -; j_gene: TRBJ2-1; abundance: -; v_gene: TRBV6-2/TRBV6-3; CDR3aa: CASTAAFPFGEQFF; CDR3nt: TGTGCCAGCACCGCCGCCTTCCCTTTCGGTGAGCAGTTCTTC
d_gene: -; j_gene: TRBJ1-2; abundance: -; v_gene: TRBV20-1; CDR3aa: CSASSGTSYGYTF; CDR3nt: TGCAGTGCTAGTTCCGGGACGTCATATGGCTACACCTTC
d_gene: -; j_gene: TRBJ1-1; abundance: -; v_gene: TRBV6-1; CDR3aa: CASSEPQGKGTEAFF; CDR3nt: TGTGCCAGCAGTGAGCCCCAGGGGAAGGGCACTGAAGCTTTCTTT
d_gene: -; j_gene: TRBJ2-5; abundance: -; v_gene: TRBV20-1; CDR3aa: CSARGLTSGETQYF; CDR3nt: TGCAGTGCTCGAGGCCTGACGAGCGGGGAGACCCAGTACTTC